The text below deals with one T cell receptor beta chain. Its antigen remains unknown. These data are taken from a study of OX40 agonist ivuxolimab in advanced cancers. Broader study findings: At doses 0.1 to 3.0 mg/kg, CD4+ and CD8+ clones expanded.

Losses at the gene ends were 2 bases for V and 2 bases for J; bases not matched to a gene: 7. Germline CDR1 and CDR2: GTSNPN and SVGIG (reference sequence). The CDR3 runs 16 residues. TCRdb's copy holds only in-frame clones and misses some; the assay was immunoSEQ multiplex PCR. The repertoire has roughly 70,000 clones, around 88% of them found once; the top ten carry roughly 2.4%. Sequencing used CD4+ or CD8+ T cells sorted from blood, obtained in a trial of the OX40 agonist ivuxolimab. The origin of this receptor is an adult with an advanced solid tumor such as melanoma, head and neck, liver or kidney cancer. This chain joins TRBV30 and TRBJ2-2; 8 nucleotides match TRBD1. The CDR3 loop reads CAWSFGTGANTGELFF. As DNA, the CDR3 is TGTGCCTGGAGTTTTGGGACAGGCGCAAACACCGGGGAGCTGTTTTTT.